What follows describes a single T cell receptor beta chain. The record originates from a study of technical replicates of blood from a handful of donors. Clones were sequenced by immunoSEQ multiplex PCR, and TCRdb holds only the in-frame ones, with some missing. There are about 80,000 clones in the sample; roughly 90% occur only once, and about 0.38% lies in the top ten. The clonotype comes from a human donor in good health. The sequenced sample consisted of T cells isolated from PBMCs.

In nucleotides, the CDR3 is TGTGCCAGCTCGTTAGCGGGAGGCAATGAGCAGTTCTTC. Residues: CASSLAGGNEQFF. The chain combines TRBV25-1 with TRBJ2-1; 10 positions match TRBD2. V was clipped by 8 bases and J by 6 bases; unmatched bases: 4. In germline, CDR1 is MGHDK, CDR2 SYGVNS. The CDR3 sequence is 13 residues long.